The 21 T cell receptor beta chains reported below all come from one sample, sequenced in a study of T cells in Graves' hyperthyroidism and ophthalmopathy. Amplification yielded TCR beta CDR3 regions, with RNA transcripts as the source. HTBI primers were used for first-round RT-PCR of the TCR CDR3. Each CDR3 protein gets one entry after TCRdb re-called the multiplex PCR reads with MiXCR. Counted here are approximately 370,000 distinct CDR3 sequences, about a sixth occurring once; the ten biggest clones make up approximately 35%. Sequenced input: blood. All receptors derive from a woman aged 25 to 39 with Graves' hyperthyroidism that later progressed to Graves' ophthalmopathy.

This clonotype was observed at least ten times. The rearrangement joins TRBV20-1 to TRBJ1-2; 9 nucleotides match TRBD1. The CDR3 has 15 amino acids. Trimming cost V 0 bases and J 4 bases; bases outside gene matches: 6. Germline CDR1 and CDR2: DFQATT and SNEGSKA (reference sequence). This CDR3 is CSARDAGQGIYGYTF. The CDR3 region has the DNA TGCAGTGCTAGAGATGCCGGACAGGGGATCTATGGCTACACCTTC.

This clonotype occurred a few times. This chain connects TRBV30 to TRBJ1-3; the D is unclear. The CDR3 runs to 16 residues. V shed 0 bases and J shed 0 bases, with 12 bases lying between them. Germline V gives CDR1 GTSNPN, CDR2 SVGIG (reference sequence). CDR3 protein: CAWSVSIPSSGNTIYF. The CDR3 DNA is TGTGCCTGGAGTGTTAGTATACCGAGCTCTGGAAACACCATATATTTT.

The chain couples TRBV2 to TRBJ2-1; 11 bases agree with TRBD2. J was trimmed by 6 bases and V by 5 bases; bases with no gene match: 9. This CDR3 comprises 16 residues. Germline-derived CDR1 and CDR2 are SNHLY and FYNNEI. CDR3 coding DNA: TGTGCCAGCAGTTACTCCCTAGCGGGAGGTCGCAATGAGCAGTTCTTC. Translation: CASSYSLAGGRNEQFF.

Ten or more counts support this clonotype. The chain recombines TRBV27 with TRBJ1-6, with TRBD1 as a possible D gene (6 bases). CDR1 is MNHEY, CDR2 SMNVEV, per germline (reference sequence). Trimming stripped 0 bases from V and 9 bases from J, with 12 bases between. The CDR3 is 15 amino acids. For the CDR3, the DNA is TGTGCCAGCAGTTTATCAACAGGGCTTTTTTCACCCCTCCACTTT. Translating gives CASSLSTGLFSPLHF.

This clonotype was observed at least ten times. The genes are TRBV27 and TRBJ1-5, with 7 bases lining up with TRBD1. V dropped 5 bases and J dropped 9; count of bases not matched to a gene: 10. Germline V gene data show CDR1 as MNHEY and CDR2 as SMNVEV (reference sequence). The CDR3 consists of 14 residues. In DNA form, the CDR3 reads TGTGCCAGCAGTATAGACAGGGTCGCGTCGCCCCAGCATTTT. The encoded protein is CASSIDRVASPQHF.

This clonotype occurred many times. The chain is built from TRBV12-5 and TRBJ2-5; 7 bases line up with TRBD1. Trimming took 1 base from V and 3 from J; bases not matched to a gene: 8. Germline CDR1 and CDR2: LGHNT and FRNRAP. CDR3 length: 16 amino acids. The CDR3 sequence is CASGLGGRDSEETQYF. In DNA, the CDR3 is TGTGCTAGTGGTTTGGGGGGCCGGGACAGTGAAGAGACCCAGTACTTC. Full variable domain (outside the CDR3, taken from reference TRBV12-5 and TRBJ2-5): DARVTQTPRHKVTEMGQEVTMRCQPILGHNTVFWYRQTMMQGLELLAYFRNRAPLDDSGMPKDRFSAEMPDATLATLKIQPSEPRDSAVYFCASGLGGRDSEETQYFGPGTRLLVL.

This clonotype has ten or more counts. This CDR3 is CSARALQEEDEKLFF. The CDR3 DNA follows: TGCAGTGCTAGAGCCTTACAGGAGGAGGATGAAAAACTGTTTTTT. V usage is TRBV20-1 and J usage is TRBJ1-4, with a possible D match to TRBD1 (5 bases). V was trimmed by 1 base and J by 6 bases, leaving 15 bases between them. CDR3 length: 15 residues. The germline V gene has CDR1 DFQATT and CDR2 SNEGSKA (reference sequence).

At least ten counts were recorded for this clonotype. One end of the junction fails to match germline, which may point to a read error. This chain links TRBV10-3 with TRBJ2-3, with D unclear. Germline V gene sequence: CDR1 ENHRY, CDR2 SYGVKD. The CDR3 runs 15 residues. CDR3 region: CTISESRSARDTQYF. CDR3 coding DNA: TGTACCATCAGTGAGTCGAGGTCAGCTCGGGATACGCAGTATTTT.

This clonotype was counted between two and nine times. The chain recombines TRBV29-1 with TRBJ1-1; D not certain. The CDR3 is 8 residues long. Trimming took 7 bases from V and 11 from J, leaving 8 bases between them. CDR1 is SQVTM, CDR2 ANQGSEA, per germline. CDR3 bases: TGCAGCGCCGGAGAGGCTTTCTTT. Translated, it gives CSAGEAFF.

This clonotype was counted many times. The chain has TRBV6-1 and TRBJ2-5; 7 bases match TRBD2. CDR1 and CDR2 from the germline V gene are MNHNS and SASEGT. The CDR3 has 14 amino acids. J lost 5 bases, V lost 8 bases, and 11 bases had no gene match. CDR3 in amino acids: CASRMWGGGETQYF. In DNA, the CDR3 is TGTGCCAGCCGAATGTGGGGCGGGGGTGAGACCCAGTACTTC.

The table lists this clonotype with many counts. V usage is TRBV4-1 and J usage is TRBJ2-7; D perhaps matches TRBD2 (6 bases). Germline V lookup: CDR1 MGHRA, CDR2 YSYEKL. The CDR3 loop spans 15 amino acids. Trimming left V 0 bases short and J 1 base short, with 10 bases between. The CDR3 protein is CASSQELAVSYEQYF. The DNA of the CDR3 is TGCGCCAGCAGCCAAGAATTAGCGGTATCCTACGAGCAGTACTTC.

The CDR3 spells CASRETGGSNYGYTF. The CDR3 DNA follows: TGTGCCAGCAGGGAGACAGGGGGATCCAACTATGGCTACACCTTC. This chain connects TRBV27 to TRBJ1-2, with 9 nucleotides matching TRBD1. V was clipped by 6 bases and J by 2 bases; unmatched bases: 7. The germline V gene encodes CDR1 MNHEY and CDR2 SMNVEV (reference sequence). CDR3 length: 15 amino acids.

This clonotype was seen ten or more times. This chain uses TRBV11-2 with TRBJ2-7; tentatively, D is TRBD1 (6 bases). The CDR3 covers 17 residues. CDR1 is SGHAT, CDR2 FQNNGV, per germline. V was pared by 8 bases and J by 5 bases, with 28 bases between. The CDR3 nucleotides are TGTGCCAGCCGCGTAGGAGGAAGGGGGTCATTCACCCACGAGCAGTACTTC. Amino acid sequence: CASRVGGRGSFTHEQYF.

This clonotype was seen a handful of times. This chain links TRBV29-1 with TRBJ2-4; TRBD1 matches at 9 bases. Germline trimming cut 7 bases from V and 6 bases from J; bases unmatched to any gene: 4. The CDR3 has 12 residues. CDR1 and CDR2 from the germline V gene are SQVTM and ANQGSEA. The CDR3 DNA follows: TGCAGCGCCGAGGACAGGGGAAACATTCAGTACTTC. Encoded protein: CSAEDRGNIQYF.

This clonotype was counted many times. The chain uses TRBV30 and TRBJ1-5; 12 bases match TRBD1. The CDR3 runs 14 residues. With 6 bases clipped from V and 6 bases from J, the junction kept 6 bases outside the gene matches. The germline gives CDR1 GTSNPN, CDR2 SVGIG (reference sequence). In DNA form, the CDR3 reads TGTGCCTGCTCCGGGACAGGGGGCGTTCAGCCCCAGCATTTT. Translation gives CACSGTGGVQPQHF.

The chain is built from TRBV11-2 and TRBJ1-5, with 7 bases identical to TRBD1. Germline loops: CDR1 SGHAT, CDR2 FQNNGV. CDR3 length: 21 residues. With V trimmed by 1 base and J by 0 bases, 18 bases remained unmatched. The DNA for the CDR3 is TGTGCCAGCAGCTTAGTACACCCAGGGGAACCGAGGGGGCATAGCAATCAGCCCCAGCATTTT. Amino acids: CASSLVHPGEPRGHSNQPQHF.

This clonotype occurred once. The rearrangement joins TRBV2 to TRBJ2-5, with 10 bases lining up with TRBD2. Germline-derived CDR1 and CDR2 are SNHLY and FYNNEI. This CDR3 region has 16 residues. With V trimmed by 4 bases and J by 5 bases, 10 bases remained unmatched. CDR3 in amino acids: CASSVTASGSSETQYF. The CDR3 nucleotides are TGTGCCAGCAGTGTAACGGCTAGCGGGAGTAGCGAGACCCAGTACTTC.

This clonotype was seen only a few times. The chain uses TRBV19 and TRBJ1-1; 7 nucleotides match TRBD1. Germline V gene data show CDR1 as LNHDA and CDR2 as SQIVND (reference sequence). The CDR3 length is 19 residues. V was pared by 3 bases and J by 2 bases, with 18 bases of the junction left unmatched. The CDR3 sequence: CASSIQIVRDRRLNTEAFF. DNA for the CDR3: TGTGCCAGTAGTATTCAAATCGTTCGGGACAGAAGACTTAACACTGAAGCTTTCTTT.

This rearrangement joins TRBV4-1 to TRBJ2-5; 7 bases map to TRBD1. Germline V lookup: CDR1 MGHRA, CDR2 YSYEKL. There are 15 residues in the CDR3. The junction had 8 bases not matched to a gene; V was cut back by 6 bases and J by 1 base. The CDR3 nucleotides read TGCGCCAGCAGGGGGACAGCACAACTCCAAGAGACCCAGTACTTC. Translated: CASRGTAQLQETQYF.

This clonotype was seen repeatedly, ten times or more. The CDR3 nucleotides read TGCAGTGCTACTTTAATGGCAGGGAGGGTCTACAATGAGCAGTTCTTC. Translated: CSATLMAGRVYNEQFF. The chain links TRBV20-1 to TRBJ2-1; 7 nucleotides align to TRBD2. CDR1 and CDR2 from the germline V gene are DFQATT and SNEGSKA (reference sequence). The trim removed 4 bases at V and 3 bases at J, leaving 12 bases unmatched. This CDR3 comprises 16 residues.

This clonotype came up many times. CDR3 region: CASSPWGGQLNNEQFF. The DNA for the CDR3 is TGTGCCAGCTCACCATGGGGGGGACAACTTAACAATGAGCAGTTCTTC. The V and J genes are TRBV18 and TRBJ2-1; perhaps TRBD2 as D (7 bases). The V and J ends lost 2 bases and 5 bases respectively, with 16 bases between them. This CDR3 comprises 16 residues. Germline lookup yields CDR1 KGHSH and CDR2 LQKENI.